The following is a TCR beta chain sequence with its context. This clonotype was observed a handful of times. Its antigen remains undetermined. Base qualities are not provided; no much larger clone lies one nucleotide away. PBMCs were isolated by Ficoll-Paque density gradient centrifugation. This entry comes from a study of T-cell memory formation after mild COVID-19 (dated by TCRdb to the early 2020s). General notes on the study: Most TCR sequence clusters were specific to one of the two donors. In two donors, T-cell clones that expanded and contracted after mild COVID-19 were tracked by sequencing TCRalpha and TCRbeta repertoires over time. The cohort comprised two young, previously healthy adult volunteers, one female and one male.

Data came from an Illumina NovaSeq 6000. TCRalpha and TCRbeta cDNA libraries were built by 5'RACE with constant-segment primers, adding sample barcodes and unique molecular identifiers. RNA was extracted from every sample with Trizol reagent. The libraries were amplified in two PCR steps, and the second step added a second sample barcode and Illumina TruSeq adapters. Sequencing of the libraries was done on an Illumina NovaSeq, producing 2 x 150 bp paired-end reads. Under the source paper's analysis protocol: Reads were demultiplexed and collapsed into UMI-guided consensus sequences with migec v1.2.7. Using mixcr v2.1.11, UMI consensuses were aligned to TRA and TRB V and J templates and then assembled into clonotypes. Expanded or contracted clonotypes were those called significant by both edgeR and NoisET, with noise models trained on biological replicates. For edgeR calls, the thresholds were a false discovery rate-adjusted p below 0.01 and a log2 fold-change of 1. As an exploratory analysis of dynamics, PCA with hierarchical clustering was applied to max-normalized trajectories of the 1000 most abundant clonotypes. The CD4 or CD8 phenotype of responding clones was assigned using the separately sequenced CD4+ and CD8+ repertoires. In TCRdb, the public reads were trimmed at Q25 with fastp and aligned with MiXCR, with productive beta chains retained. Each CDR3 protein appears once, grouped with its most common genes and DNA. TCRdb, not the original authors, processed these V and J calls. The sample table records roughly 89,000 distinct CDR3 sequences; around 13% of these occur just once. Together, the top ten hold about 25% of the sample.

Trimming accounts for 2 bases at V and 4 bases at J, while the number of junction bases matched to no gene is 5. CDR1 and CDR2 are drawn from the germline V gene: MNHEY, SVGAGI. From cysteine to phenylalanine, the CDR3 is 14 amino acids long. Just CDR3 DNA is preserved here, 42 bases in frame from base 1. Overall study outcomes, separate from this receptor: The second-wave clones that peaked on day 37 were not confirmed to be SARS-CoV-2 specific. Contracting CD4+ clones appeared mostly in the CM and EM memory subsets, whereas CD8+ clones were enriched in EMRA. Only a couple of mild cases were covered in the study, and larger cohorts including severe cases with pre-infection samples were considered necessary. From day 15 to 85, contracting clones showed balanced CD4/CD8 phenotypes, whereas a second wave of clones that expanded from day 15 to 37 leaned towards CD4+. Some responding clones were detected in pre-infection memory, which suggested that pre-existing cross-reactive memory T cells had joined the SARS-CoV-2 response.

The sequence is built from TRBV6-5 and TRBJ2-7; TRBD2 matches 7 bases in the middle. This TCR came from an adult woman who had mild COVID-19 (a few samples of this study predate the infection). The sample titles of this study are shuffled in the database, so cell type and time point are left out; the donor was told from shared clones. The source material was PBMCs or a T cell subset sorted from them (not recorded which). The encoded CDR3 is CASSYVGGLYEQYF. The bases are TGTGCCAGCAGTTACGTGGGAGGGCTGTACGAGCAGTACTTC.